Sequencing of this T cell receptor beta chain was carried out in a study of neurological immune-mediated disorders. Time point meaning: technical triplicate 3. V lost 5 bases to trimming and J lost 1 base, with 14 bases between them. Germline V CDR1 and CDR2: MDHEN, SYDVKM. CDR3 length: 15 residues. This clonotype was seen repeatedly, ten times or more. TCRdb reprocessed the 5' RACE reads via MiXCR and lists one record per CDR3 protein. This table has some 47,000 distinct CDR3 sequences, roughly a fifth appearing once. The sample taken for sequencing was PBMCs. This sequence originates from a man between 60 and 70 years old with HTLV-1-associated myelopathy (HAM/TSP). This rearrangement joins TRBV28 to TRBJ1-1, with no clear D. CDR3 sequence (DNA): TGTGCCAGCAGTGCTCCCCCTCAAAGGAACACTGAAGCTTTCTTT. It translates to CASSAPPQRNTEAFF.